The 24 T cell receptor beta chains below all came from one sample that was sequenced in a study of cytomegalovirus exposure and HLA in healthy donors. The PCR made use of 60 Vbeta and 13 Jbeta primers. This table comes from immunoSEQ multiplex PCR, and its TCRdb copy is limited to in-frame clones, with some not included. The profile covers over 110,000 clones, with approximately 70% appearing a single time and over 1% taken by the ten largest. The sequencing input was PBMCs. The receptor set was obtained from a middle-aged woman in good health and CMV-seronegative.

The rearrangement joins TRBV5-6 to TRBJ1-2, with 7 bases matching TRBD1. The CDR3 contains 15 residues. V was clipped by 2 bases and J by 1 base; unmatched bases: 5. CDR1 is SGHDT and CDR2 is YYEEEE in the germline V gene. DNA for the CDR3: TGTGCCAGCAGCTTTATCGACAGGGATAACTATGGCTACACCTTC. It translates to CASSFIDRDNYGYTF.

The chain employs TRBV5-1 and TRBJ2-3, with 8 bases that match TRBD2. Germline V gene lookup returns CDR1 SGHRS and CDR2 YFSETQ. Unmatched junction bases numbered 10, after V lost 1 base and J lost 0 bases. This CDR3 is 18 amino acids long. DNA for the CDR3: TGCGCCAGCAGCTTGAGGGTGGATAGCGGGGAGAGCACAGATACGCAGTATTTT. Translation: CASSLRVDSGESTDTQYF.

This clone was picked up one time. This chain links TRBV15 with TRBJ1-6; tentatively, D is TRBD1 (5 bases). CDR1 LNHNV and CDR2 YYDKDF come from the germline V gene (reference sequence). V was trimmed by 5 bases and J by 9 bases, leaving 20 bases between them. The CDR3 length is 16 residues. CDR3 protein: CATSFFGGTIVSPLHF. The CDR3 DNA reads as TGTGCCACCAGCTTCTTCGGGGGGACCATTGTTTCACCCCTCCACTTT. Together with reference TRBV15 and TRBJ1-6, the CDR3 gives the full variable domain: DAMVIQNPRYQVTQFGKPVTLSCSQTLNHNVMYWYQQKSSQAPKLLFHYYDKDFNNEADTPDNFQSRRPNTSFCFLDIRSPGLGDTAMYLCATSFFGGTIVSPLHFGNGTRLTVT.

The chain carries TRBV9 and TRBJ1-1; 8 positions agree with TRBD1. V shed 4 bases, J shed 5 bases, and the junction held 7 bases outside the gene matches. Germline lookup yields CDR1 SGDLS and CDR2 YYNGEE. The CDR3 sequence is 14 residues long. CDR3 protein: CASSPGGGPTEAFF. CDR3 nucleotide sequence: TGTGCCAGCAGCCCAGGGGGCGGTCCTACTGAAGCTTTCTTT.

V usage is TRBV13 and J usage is TRBJ2-3, with TRBD2 matching 8 bases. The CDR3 totals 14 residues. V trimming: 10 bases; J trimming: 3 bases; junction bases outside the gene matches: 9. Germline V gene sequence: CDR1 PRHDT, CDR2 FYEKMQ (reference sequence). Here the CDR3 DNA reads TGTGCCACGTCCGGGACTAGTGAGACAGATACGCAGTATTTT. This sequence encodes CATSGTSETDTQYF. Complete variable domain (other parts from reference TRBV13 and TRBJ2-3): AAGVIQSPRHLIKEKRETATLKCYPIPRHDTVYWYQQGPGQDPQFLISFYEKMQSDKGSIPDRFSAQQFSDYHSELNMSSLELGDSALYFCATSGTSETDTQYFGPGTRLTVL.

The gene calls are TRBV5-8 and TRBJ2-1; 14 bases are a match to TRBD2. This CDR3 region has 14 residues. Germline CDR1 reads SGHTS; CDR2 reads YDEGEE. With 4 bases clipped from V and 7 bases from J, the junction kept 1 base outside the gene matches. CDR3 in amino acids: CASSGLAGGNEQFF. The CDR3 DNA reads as TGTGCCAGCAGCGGACTAGCGGGGGGTAATGAGCAGTTCTTC.

The chain couples TRBV27 to TRBJ2-3; weak D call: TRBD1 (6 bases). This CDR3 contains 16 residues. Between the trimmed V and J ends, which lost 5 bases and 1 base, there was a span of 16 bases. Germline assignment: CDR1 MNHEY and CDR2 SMNVEV (reference sequence). The CDR3 loop reads CASSPQGTVGTDTQYF. CDR3 nucleotides: TGTGCCAGCAGTCCCCAGGGGACCGTCGGCACAGATACGCAGTATTTT.

The chain recombines TRBV5-1 with TRBJ2-1, with D possibly TRBD2 on 5 matching bases. Germline CDR1 SGHRS, CDR2 YFSETQ. This CDR3 is built from 16 residues. Trimming removed 0 bases from V and 2 bases from J, with 12 bases in between. CDR3 bases: TGCGCCAGCAGCTTGGAATGGGAGTTTCCCTACAATGAGCAGTTCTTC. Protein sequence: CASSLEWEFPYNEQFF.

The chain carries TRBV19 and TRBJ1-2, with TRBD1 as a possible D gene (5 bases). The germline V and J ends were trimmed by 3 bases and 7 bases, with 9 bases remaining between them. CDR1 and CDR2 from the germline V gene are LNHDA and SQIVND (reference sequence). The CDR3 has 12 amino acids. The CDR3 nucleotides are TGTGCCAGTAGTATTTATGACAGTGGCTACACCTTC. Protein product: CASSIYDSGYTF. Full variable domain (outside the CDR3, taken from reference TRBV19 and TRBJ1-2): DGGITQSPKYLFRKEGQNVTLSCEQNLNHDAMYWYRQDPGQGLRLIYYSQIVNDFQKGDIAEGYSVSREKKESFPLTVTSAQKNPTAFYLCASSIYDSGYTFGSGTRLTVV.

This clone has more than one count but fewer than ten. This chain links TRBV28 with TRBJ1-2; 10 bases map to TRBD1. The CDR3 contains 14 residues. Germline V gene data show CDR1 as MDHEN and CDR2 as SYDVKM. Trimming took 8 bases from V and 5 from J; bases not matched to a gene: 8. CDR3 in DNA: TGTGCCAGCCAACCGGGACAGGGGCCGTATGGCTACACCTTC. Translating gives CASQPGQGPYGYTF.

The V gene is TRBV19, the J gene TRBJ1-2; 7 bases line up with TRBD1. This CDR3 is 12 amino acids long. V trimming: 4 bases; J trimming: 8 bases; junction bases outside the gene matches: 4. Germline assignment: CDR1 LNHDA and CDR2 SQIVND (reference sequence). CDR3 residues: CASSNRGGGYTF. DNA for the CDR3: TGTGCCAGTAGTAACAGGGGTGGAGGCTACACCTTC.

The V and J genes are TRBV29-1 and TRBJ2-3; 9 nucleotides agree with TRBD2. The ends lost 6 bases at V and 1 base at J; junction bases unmatched: 2. The CDR3 totals 13 residues. Germline-derived CDR1 and CDR2 are SQVTM and ANQGSEA. CDR3 region: CSVPSGGTDTQYF. The DNA of the CDR3 is TGCAGCGTCCCTAGCGGGGGCACAGATACGCAGTATTTT.

The chain uses TRBV5-4 and TRBJ2-1, with 11 bases matching TRBD1. There are 17 residues in the CDR3. Germline loops: CDR1 SGHNT, CDR2 YYREEE (reference sequence). The trim removed 1 base at V and 4 bases at J, leaving 7 bases unmatched. In DNA, the CDR3 is TGTGCCAGCAGCTTGCTGGGGGACAGGGGGGGGTACAATGAGCAGTTCTTC. This codes for CASSLLGDRGGYNEQFF.

The chain links TRBV7-2 to TRBJ2-3; 11 nucleotides agree with TRBD2. This CDR3 has 18 residues. V lost 2 bases and J lost 9; bases outside the gene matches: 16. In germline, CDR1 is SGHTA, CDR2 FQGNSA. CDR3 DNA sequence: TGTGCCAGCAGCTTATCCGCTAGCGGGGGGACCGCCTTCGGAACGCAGTATTTT. Translated, it gives CASSLSASGGTAFGTQYF.

J is TRBJ2-7 and V is TRBV5-6; 7 bases match TRBD1. V lost 4 bases and J lost 3; bases outside the gene matches: 10. In germline, CDR1 is SGHDT, CDR2 YYEEEE. The CDR3 is made up of 15 amino acids. CDR3 coding DNA: TGTGCCAGCAGCAATGGGCGGACAGGATACTACGAGCAGTACTTC. Translating gives CASSNGRTGYYEQYF.

This chain uses TRBV19 with TRBJ1-2; a weak D match, TRBD1 (6 bases). The CDR3 is made up of 14 amino acids. Looked up from germline, CDR1 is LNHDA and CDR2 is SQIVND (reference sequence). Trimming pared 5 bases from V and 1 base from J, leaving 11 bases between. CDR3 residues: CASSFEGGNYGYTF. The CDR3 DNA reads as TGTGCCAGTAGTTTCGAAGGGGGTAACTATGGCTACACCTTC.

The gene calls are TRBV11-2 and TRBJ2-5, with TRBD2 as a possible D gene (5 bases). The CDR3 is made up of 14 amino acids. The V end lost 2 bases, the J end lost 5 bases, and 12 bases lay between the germline ends. CDR1 is SGHAT and CDR2 is FQNNGV in the germline V gene. The CDR3 region has the DNA TGTGCCAGCAGCTTAAGTGACTATGGGGAGACCCAGTACTTC. Translated: CASSLSDYGETQYF.

This clone is a singleton in its sample. The chain's CDR3 is CASSPDRGDTEAFF. The CDR3 DNA follows: TGTGCCAGCTCGCCGGACAGGGGGGACACTGAAGCTTTCTTT. The gene calls are TRBV18 and TRBJ1-1, with 10 positions matching TRBD1. CDR3 length: 14 amino acids. Looked up from germline, CDR1 is KGHSH and CDR2 is LQKENI. Losses at the gene ends were 6 bases for V and 3 bases for J; bases not matched to a gene: 4. Filled out from reference TRBV18 and TRBJ1-1, the complete variable domain reads NAGVMQNPRHLVRRRGQEARLRCSPMKGHSHVYWYRQLPEEGLKFMVYLQKENIIDESGMPKERFSAEFPKEGPSILRIQQVVRGDSAAYFCASSPDRGDTEAFFGQGTRLTVV.

In this sample, this clone turned up once. The rearrangement uses TRBV18 and TRBJ2-5; 8 bases fit TRBD1. V was pared by 3 bases and J by 5 bases, with 2 bases of the junction left unmatched. CDR1 KGHSH and CDR2 LQKENI come from the germline V gene. CDR3 length: 13 residues. The CDR3 region is CASSPRDRETQYF. As DNA, the CDR3 is TGTGCCAGCTCACCGCGGGACAGGGAGACCCAGTACTTC.

The rearrangement joins TRBV19 to TRBJ2-2, with 9 bases that match TRBD2. The CDR3 consists of 15 residues. Trimming removed 7 bases from V and 6 bases from J; junction bases left unmatched: 9. CDR1 LNHDA and CDR2 SQIVND come from the germline V gene (reference sequence). CDR3 in amino acids: CASTLGLAIAGELFF. The CDR3 bases are TGTGCCAGTACCCTGGGACTAGCTATCGCCGGGGAGCTGTTTTTT. The full variable domain, rest sourced from reference TRBV19 and TRBJ2-2, is DGGITQSPKYLFRKEGQNVTLSCEQNLNHDAMYWYRQDPGQGLRLIYYSQIVNDFQKGDIAEGYSVSREKKESFPLTVTSAQKNPTAFYLCASTLGLAIAGELFFGEGSRLTVL.

V and J are TRBV7-2 and TRBJ1-6, with D unresolved. The CDR3 consists of 17 residues. With 5 bases removed from V and 5 bases from J, the gap between germline ends came to 19 bases. Germline V gives CDR1 SGHTA, CDR2 FQGNSA. CDR3 sequence (DNA): TGTGCCAGCAGCCTAAAGGTTCGGGTAGCGAATAATTCACCCCTCCACTTT. Its translation is CASSLKVRVANNSPLHF. The variable domain in full, completed from reference TRBV7-2 and TRBJ1-6, reads GAGVSQSPSNKVTEKGKDVELRCDPISGHTALYWYRQSLGQGLEFLIYFQGNSAPDKSGLPSDRFSAERTGGSVSTLTIQRTQQEDSAVYLCASSLKVRVANNSPLHFGNGTRLTVT.

This clone occurred once. This chain connects TRBV18 to TRBJ1-3, with D tentatively TRBD1 (5 bases). Looked up from germline, CDR1 is KGHSH and CDR2 is LQKENI. The CDR3 covers 14 residues. The V end was cut by 6 bases, the J end by 2 bases, with 11 bases between. The CDR3 region is CASSQGATGNTIYF. CDR3 nucleotides: TGTGCCAGCTCCCAAGGGGCCACTGGAAACACCATATATTTT.

The gene calls are TRBV15 and TRBJ2-3; 12 nucleotides line up with TRBD2. Germline V gene lookup returns CDR1 LNHNV and CDR2 YYDKDF (reference sequence). There are 18 residues in the CDR3. The V segment lost 2 bases and the J segment 2 bases; nucleotides outside the gene matches: 8. CDR3 nucleotide sequence: TGTGCCACCAGCAGAACCATTCTAGCGGGGGGGCTCACAGATACGCAGTATTTT. This gives the protein CATSRTILAGGLTDTQYF.

This clone has only a few counts. The chain recombines TRBV4-1 with TRBJ1-2, with 8 positions matching TRBD1. The CDR3 contains 15 residues. V lost 2 bases to trimming and J lost 1 base; unmatched junction nucleotides: 3. From germline, CDR1 is MGHRA and CDR2 YSYEKL. CDR3 sequence (DNA): TGCGCCAGCAGCCAATCCGGACAGGGTAACTATGGCTACACCTTC. Amino acids: CASSQSGQGNYGYTF.